The subject of this entry is one T cell receptor (beta chain). This specimen comes from a study of control samples from healthy donors and cancer patients. Generated by immunoSEQ multiplex PCR, the TCRdb table keeps only in-frame clones and is missing some. Counted here are some 95,000 clones, 70% to 90% occurring once; the ten biggest clones make up roughly an eighth. The CDR3 has 14 residues. V lost 8 bases, J lost 0 bases, and 14 bases lay in between. Germline lookup yields CDR1 MNHEY and CDR2 SVGAGI. Input material: blood. The chain joins TRBV6-5 to TRBJ2-7; D gene ambiguous. The TCR sequence derives from a man aged 25 to 40 in good health. The CDR3 protein is CASCPGYISYEQYF. In DNA, the CDR3 is TGTGCCAGCTGTCCCGGTTATATCTCCTACGAGCAGTACTTC.